Listed below are T cell receptor beta chains from one sample, sequenced in a study of blood T cell repertoires in COVID-19. Method: immunoSEQ multiplex PCR; TCRdb's copy keeps in-frame clones and lacks some. The repertoire has approximately 220,000 clones, approximately 90% of them found once; the top ten carry 2.6%. Sequences were obtained from PBMCs or T cells enriched from blood (not recorded which). These receptors were collected from a woman aged 30 to 39 who had recovered from COVID-19. Each CDR3 is given with its conserved first and last residue. D genes are given only for firm matches. The listing skips clone size in some rows; elsewhere it reads once, few, many or a size class.

j_call	d_call	clone_size	v_call	cdr3_nt	cdr3_aa
TRBJ2-5	TRBD1	.	TRBV7-6	TGTGCCAGCAGCTTAGCCCCCCCTCGGGGACAGGGGTCGATCCAAGAGACCCAGTACTTC	CASSLAPPRGQGSIQETQYF
TRBJ2-7	TRBD1	.	TRBV6-5	TGTGCCAGCAACGCCGTTGGACAGGGCTCATACGAGCAGTACTTC	CASNAVGQGSYEQYF
TRBJ2-5	TRBD2	.	TRBV4-3	TGCGCCAGCAGCCAAGATCTAGCGGGGCAAGAGACCCAGTACTTC	CASSQDLAGQETQYF
TRBJ2-1	TRBD2	few	TRBV7-7	TGTGCCAGCAGCAATGGACTAGCGGGGCCCAATGAGCAGTTCTTC	CASSNGLAGPNEQFF
TRBJ1-1	.	few	TRBV6-1	TGTGCCAGCAGTGAAGCCCGGACCGGAGGAGGAGCTTTCTTT	CASSEARTGGGAFF
TRBJ1-5	.	.	TRBV7-2	TGTGCCAGCAGCTTTTATGAGGGTAGCAATCAGCCCCAGCATTTT	CASSFYEGSNQPQHF
TRBJ1-3	TRBD1	.	TRBV7-2	TGTGCCAGCAGCTTCGGACAGGGGGCGGTTGGAAACACCATATATTTT	CASSFGQGAVGNTIYF
TRBJ1-4	.	.	TRBV6-5	TGTGCCAGCAGTTACTTTTCCGGTAATGAAAAACTGTTTTTT	CASSYFSGNEKLFF
TRBJ1-3	.	.	TRBV7-6	TGTGCCAGCAGCCCCTTAGACAACTCTGGAAACACCATATATTTT	CASSPLDNSGNTIYF
TRBJ1-6	.	.	TRBV27	TGTGCCAGCAGGGTCGTCGGTTGGCGGTCCAATTCACCCCTCCACTTT	CASRVVGWRSNSPLHF
TRBJ2-5	TRBD1	.	TRBV25-1	TGTGCCAGCAGTGAACCCTCGGGACAGGGGCAAGAGACCCAGTACTTC	CASSEPSGQGQETQYF
TRBJ2-1	.	.	TRBV19	TGTGCCAGTAGTATGTCAGGGGAAGAGCAGTTCTTC	CASSMSGEEQFF
TRBJ1-2	.	.	TRBV6-5	TGTGCCAGCAGTTACGGGCAGGGGAGTGTCGATGGCTACACCTTC	CASSYGQGSVDGYTF
TRBJ1-3	TRBD1	.	TRBV28	TGTGCCAGCAGTTTAACCAAACAGGGGACTGGAGGGGGCACCATATATTTT	CASSLTKQGTGGGTIYF
TRBJ1-1	.	.	TRBV14	TGTGCCAGCAGCCAAGATGTTAGTCGGTACACTGAAGCTTTCTTT	CASSQDVSRYTEAFF
TRBJ1-1	.	.	TRBV4-2	TGTGCCAGCAGCCAAGATGAAGTGGCGAACACTGAAGCTTTCTTT	CASSQDEVANTEAFF
TRBJ1-2	.	.	TRBV9	TGTGCCAGCAGCTCAATGGAGGGCATTAACTATGGCTACACCTTC	CASSSMEGINYGYTF
TRBJ1-3	.	.	TRBV18	TGTGCCAGCTCTACGGCCACAGGGTCTGGAAACACCATATATTTT	CASSTATGSGNTIYF
TRBJ2-1	.	.	TRBV6-2/TRBV6-3	TGTGCCAGCAGTCCCCGGGATTATAGGGTCAATGAGCAGTTCTTC	CASSPRDYRVNEQFF
TRBJ1-1	.	.	TRBV12-3/TRBV12-4	TGTGCCAGCATCAGGAGGAGGGGAGCTGAAGCTTTCTTT	CASIRRRGAEAFF
TRBJ2-1	TRBD2	.	TRBV4-2	TGTGCCAGCAGCCACGACGGGACGCTAGCGGCCAATGAGCAGTTCTTC	CASSHDGTLAANEQFF
TRBJ1-4	.	.	TRBV7-9	TGTGCCAGCAGCCCACAGGGCAGGGATGAAAAACTGTTTTTT	CASSPQGRDEKLFF
TRBJ2-5	TRBD2	.	TRBV11-2	TGTGCCAGCAGTTTCGACCCTTTGACTAGCGGGGGTGAGACCCAGTACTTC	CASSFDPLTSGGETQYF
TRBJ1-3	TRBD1	once	TRBV19	TGTGCCAGTAGTGTACCGGGACAGCTTGGAAACACCATATATTTT	CASSVPGQLGNTIYF
TRBJ2-3	TRBD2	.	TRBV4-3	TGCGCCAGCAGCCAGGACAGGCCGGGACTAGCGGGTAGAGATACGCAGTATTTT	CASSQDRPGLAGRDTQYF
TRBJ1-1	.	.	TRBV7-2	TGTGCCAGCAGCTTAGTCTCAGTCACTGAAGCTTTCTTT	CASSLVSVTEAFF
TRBJ1-5	.	.	TRBV5-1	TGCGCCAGCAGCTTGGATGCGGGGAGAGAGCCCCAGCATTTT	CASSLDAGREPQHF
TRBJ2-7	TRBD1	.	TRBV29-1	TGCAGCGTTGAATTGGACAGGCACTACGAGCAGTACTTC	CSVELDRHYEQYF
TRBJ1-2	TRBD1	.	TRBV12-3/TRBV12-4	TGTGCCAGCAGTATCCGGACAGGGGGCTACACCTTC	CASSIRTGGYTF
TRBJ1-1	.	.	TRBV29-1	TGCAGCGTTGGTCGGGGAAACACTGAAGCTTTCTTT	CSVGRGNTEAFF
TRBJ2-2	TRBD1	once	TRBV11-3	TGTGCCAGCAGCTTAAGGGACAGGCCGTCCTCCGGGGAGCTGTTTTTT	CASSLRDRPSSGELFF
TRBJ2-1	TRBD1	.	TRBV7-9	TGTGCCAGCAGCGTGGACAGGGGGAATGAGCAGTTCTTC	CASSVDRGNEQFF
TRBJ1-5	.	few	TRBV30	TGTGCCTGGAGTCCCTCCCAGAGACAGGTTGTGCAGCCCCAGCATTTT	CAWSPSQRQVVQPQHF
TRBJ1-2	.	many	TRBV19	TGTGCCAGTTCGGGGCTGGAGGGACTGAGAACCGAATTAACCACGGGGACTAACTATGGCTACACCTTC	CASSGLEGLRTELTTGTNYGYTF
TRBJ2-2	TRBD2	once	TRBV19	TGTGCCAGTCTTAGCGGGGGAGACACCGGGGAGCTGTTTTTT	CASLSGGDTGELFF
TRBJ1-2	.	.	TRBV4-3	TGCGCCAGCAGCCAAGATTATTCGGGGGGCTATGGCTACACCTTC	CASSQDYSGGYGYTF
TRBJ1-2	.	.	TRBV4-1	TGCGCCAGCAGCCAAGTCGACAGTCTAAAAGCTAACTATGGCTACACCTTC	CASSQVDSLKANYGYTF
TRBJ2-1	TRBD2	once	TRBV5-6	TGTGCCAGCAGCTTAGCAGGGAGGGAAAATGAGCAGTTCTTC	CASSLAGRENEQFF
TRBJ1-2	.	.	TRBV4-3	TGCGCCAGCAGCCAAGAGAGCGGGTTCTATGGCTACACCTTC	CASSQESGFYGYTF
TRBJ2-7	.	.	TRBV11-2	TGTGCCAGCAGCTTAGGAGGTCGGGACTTATCCTACGAGCAGTACTTC	CASSLGGRDLSYEQYF
TRBJ2-5	.	.	TRBV7-8	TGTGCCAGCAGCTTAGAGGGGGGGGTCCAAGAGACCCAGTACTTC	CASSLEGGVQETQYF
TRBJ2-1	TRBD1	.	TRBV5-1	TGCGCCAGCAGCTCCGTTAGGACAGGGAAAGGGTACAATGAGCAGTTCTTC	CASSSVRTGKGYNEQFF
TRBJ1-1	TRBD1	.	TRBV15	TGTGCCACCAGCAGAGATAGGGGACAGGTTAGGTGGGCTTTCTTT	CATSRDRGQVRWAFF
TRBJ2-2	.	once	TRBV7-9	TGTGCCAGCAGCATTCTTGGGGCGTTGAACACCGGGGAGCTGTTTTTT	CASSILGALNTGELFF
TRBJ1-1	.	.	TRBV2	TGTGCCAGCAGTGAAGCGCAGGGCAGGACTGAAGCTTTCTTT	CASSEAQGRTEAFF
TRBJ1-3	.	.	TRBV6-5	TGTGCCAGCAGCCACGACGGGGGAAACACCATATATTTT	CASSHDGGNTIYF
TRBJ1-1	TRBD1	.	TRBV6-5	TGTGCCAGCAGTCGAGGGACAGTCGCTGAAGCTTTCTTT	CASSRGTVAEAFF
TRBJ1-1	TRBD1	.	TRBV6-2/TRBV6-3	TGTGCCAGCAGTTTGGACAGGGTGAACACTGAAGCTTTCTTT	CASSLDRVNTEAFF
TRBJ2-5	TRBD1	.	TRBV29-1	TGCAGCGCCGGAAGACAGGGCTATTATTCGGAGACCCAGTACTTC	CSAGRQGYYSETQYF
TRBJ1-1	.	.	TRBV7-2	TGTGCCAGCAGCTTAGCGTTCAGGTCTGTCACTGAAGCTTTCTTT	CASSLAFRSVTEAFF
TRBJ2-4	.	.	TRBV9	TGTGCCAGCAGCACGAACCAGGTGAACATTCAGTACTTC	CASSTNQVNIQYF
TRBJ2-1	.	.	TRBV27	TGTGCCAGCAGCAAGAGTGGGGCAGACTCCTACAATGAGCAGTTCTTC	CASSKSGADSYNEQFF
TRBJ1-6	.	.	TRBV27	TGTGCCAGCAGTTTGAGGCAGGGGTATTCACCCCTCCACTTT	CASSLRQGYSPLHF